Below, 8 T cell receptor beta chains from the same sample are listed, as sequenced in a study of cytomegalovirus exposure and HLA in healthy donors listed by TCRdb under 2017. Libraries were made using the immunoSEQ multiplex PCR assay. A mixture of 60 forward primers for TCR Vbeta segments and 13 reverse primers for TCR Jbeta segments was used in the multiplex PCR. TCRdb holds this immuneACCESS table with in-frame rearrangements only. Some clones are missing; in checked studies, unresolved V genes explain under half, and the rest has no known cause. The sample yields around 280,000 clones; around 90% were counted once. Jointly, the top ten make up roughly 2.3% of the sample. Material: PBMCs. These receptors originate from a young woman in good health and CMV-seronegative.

The CDR3 spells CASSLTTGEQFF. The DNA of the CDR3 is TGTGCCAGCAGCTTAACGACAGGGGAGCAGTTCTTC. J is TRBJ2-1 and V is TRBV7-3; 7 nucleotides match TRBD1. This CDR3 is 12 amino acids long. Germline trimming cut 0 bases from V and 10 bases from J; bases unmatched to any gene: 0. Per the germline V gene, CDR1 is SGHTA and CDR2 is FQGTGA.

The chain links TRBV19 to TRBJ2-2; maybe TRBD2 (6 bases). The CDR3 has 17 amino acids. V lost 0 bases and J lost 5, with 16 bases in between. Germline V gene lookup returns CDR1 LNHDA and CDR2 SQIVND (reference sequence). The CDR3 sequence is CASSIDSLASVTGELFF. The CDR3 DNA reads TGTGCCAGTAGTATAGACTCCCTAGCTAGCGTTACCGGGGAGCTGTTTTTT.

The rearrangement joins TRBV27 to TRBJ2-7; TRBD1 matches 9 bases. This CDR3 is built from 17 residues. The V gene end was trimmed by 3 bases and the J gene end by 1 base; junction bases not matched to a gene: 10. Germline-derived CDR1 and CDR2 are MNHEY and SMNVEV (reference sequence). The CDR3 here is CASSLARGTGTSYEQYF. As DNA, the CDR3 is TGTGCCAGCAGTTTGGCTCGCGGGACAGGGACTTCCTACGAGCAGTACTTC.

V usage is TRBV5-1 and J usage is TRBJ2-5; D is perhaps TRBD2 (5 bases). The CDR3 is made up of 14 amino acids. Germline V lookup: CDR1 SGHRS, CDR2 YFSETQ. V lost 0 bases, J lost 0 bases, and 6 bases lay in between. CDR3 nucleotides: TGCGCCAGCAGCTTGGGGAGGTACCAAGAGACCCAGTACTTC. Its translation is CASSLGRYQETQYF.

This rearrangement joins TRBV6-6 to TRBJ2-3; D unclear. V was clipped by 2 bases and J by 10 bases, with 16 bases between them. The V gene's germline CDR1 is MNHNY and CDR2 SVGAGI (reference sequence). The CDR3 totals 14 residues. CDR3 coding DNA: TGTGCCAGCAGTTACGACCCCTCTAGGCTCGCGCAGTATTTT. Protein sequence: CASSYDPSRLAQYF.

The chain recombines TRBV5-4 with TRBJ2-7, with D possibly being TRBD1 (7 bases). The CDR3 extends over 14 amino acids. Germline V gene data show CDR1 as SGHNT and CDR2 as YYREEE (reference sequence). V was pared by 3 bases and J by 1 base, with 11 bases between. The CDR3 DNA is TGTGCCAGCAGCTCCCAGGGGGGTTCCTACGAGCAGTACTTC. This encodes CASSSQGGSYEQYF.

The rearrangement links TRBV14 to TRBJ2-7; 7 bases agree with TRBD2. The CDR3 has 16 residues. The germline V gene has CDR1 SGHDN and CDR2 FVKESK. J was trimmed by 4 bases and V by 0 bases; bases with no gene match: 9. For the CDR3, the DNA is TGTGCCAGCAGCCAAGACGCGGGGGTTGTCAGATACGAGCAGTACTTC. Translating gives CASSQDAGVVRYEQYF.

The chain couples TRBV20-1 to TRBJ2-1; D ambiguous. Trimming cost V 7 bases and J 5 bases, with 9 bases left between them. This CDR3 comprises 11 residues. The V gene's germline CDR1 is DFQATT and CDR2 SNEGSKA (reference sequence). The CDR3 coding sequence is TGCAGTGGCGGCCTCCACAATGAGCAGTTCTTC. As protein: CSGGLHNEQFF.